The rows below give T cell receptor beta chains drawn from one sample of a study of cytomegalovirus exposure and HLA in healthy donors. Clones were sequenced by immunoSEQ multiplex PCR, and TCRdb holds only the in-frame ones, with some missing. The table has 100,000 to 130,000 clones, 65% to 80% seen once. The material sequenced was PBMCs. The receptors were gathered from a male donor in good health and CMV-seronegative. Both conserved end residues are part of each CDR3. A D gene is named only where the DNA matches it firmly. Only some rows state a clone size, as once, few, many or a class for expanded clones.

D	size	V	J	CDR3	DNA
TRBD2	.	TRBV6-5	TRBJ2-1	CASRYTDGRAYNEQFF	TGTGCCAGCAGATACACAGACGGGAGGGCCTACAATGAGCAGTTCTTC
TRBD1	.	TRBV2	TRBJ1-5	CASSGTGTNQPQHF	TGTGCCAGTAGTGGGACAGGAACAAATCAGCCCCAGCATTTT
TRBD1	.	TRBV25-1	TRBJ1-4	CASSEDRGGSNEKLFF	TGTGCCAGCAGTGAAGACAGGGGAGGGTCTAATGAAAAACTGTTTTTT
.	once	TRBV5-1	TRBJ2-2	CASSFDWNTGELFF	TGCGCCAGCAGCTTCGACTGGAACACCGGGGAGCTGTTTTTT
.	.	TRBV7-9	TRBJ1-1	CASSSEDTEAFF	TGTGCCAGCAGCTCCGAGGACACTGAAGCTTTCTTT
.	few	TRBV6-6	TRBJ2-1	CASSSETSPFF	TGTGCCAGCAGTTCCGAGACTAGTCCGTTCTTC
.	.	TRBV11-1	TRBJ2-1	CASSVPGIFNEQFF	TGTGCCAGCAGCGTACCCGGGATTTTCAATGAGCAGTTCTTC
.	.	TRBV5-1	TRBJ2-7	CASSHTGVGEQYF	TGCGCCAGCAGCCACACGGGGGTTGGCGAGCAGTACTTC
.	once	TRBV7-6	TRBJ2-7	CASSLGQVYEQYF	TGTGCCAGCAGCTTAGGACAGGTTTACGAGCAGTACTTC
.	few	TRBV6-6	TRBJ1-5	CASSHGRQDQPQHF	TGTGCCAGCAGCCACGGGAGGCAGGATCAGCCCCAGCATTTT
.	.	TRBV30	TRBJ2-7	CAWKQADSFYEQYF	TGTGCCTGGAAACAGGCCGACTCCTTCTACGAGCAGTACTTC
.	once	TRBV28	TRBJ2-7	CASSPGGGATYEQYF	TGTGCCAGCAGCCCCGGTGGCGGGGCTACCTACGAGCAGTACTTC
TRBD2	.	TRBV7-2	TRBJ2-2	CASSLDRLAGEIGELFF	TGTGCCAGCAGCTTAGACCGCCTAGCGGGAGAAATCGGGGAGCTGTTTTTT
.	.	TRBV4-1	TRBJ2-7	CASSQAGHNYEQYF	TGCGCCAGCAGCCAAGCGGGACACAACTACGAGCAGTACTTC
.	.	TRBV10-1	TRBJ2-3	CASSEIVGQGDTQYF	TGCGCCAGCAGTGAGATCGTGGGGCAGGGAGATACGCAGTATTTT
TRBD1	.	TRBV11-3	TRBJ2-3	CASSLEEGRGPTDTQYF	TGTGCCAGCAGCTTAGAAGAAGGCAGGGGGCCTACAGATACGCAGTATTTT
TRBD2	.	TRBV27	TRBJ2-3	CASSPLGGIGTDTQYF	TGTGCCAGCAGTCCCCTCGGGGGGATAGGCACAGATACGCAGTATTTT
.	.	TRBV6-6	TRBJ1-2	CASSYSRGQANYGYTF	TGTGCCAGCAGTTACTCGCGAGGACAAGCTAACTATGGCTACACCTTC
TRBD1	.	TRBV5-1	TRBJ1-1	CASNSQGRPVIAFF	TGCGCCAGCAACTCACAGGGGAGACCAGTTATTGCTTTCTTT
TRBD2	.	TRBV2	TRBJ2-7	CASRPRTSGTYEQYF	TGTGCCAGCAGACCGAGGACTAGCGGAACTTACGAGCAGTACTTC
.	.	TRBV14	TRBJ1-2	CASSQARNYGYTF	TGTGCCAGCAGCCAAGCTCGTAACTATGGCTACACCTTC
.	once	TRBV7-2	TRBJ2-5	CASSGEGLGTQYF	TGTGCCAGCAGCGGAGAAGGATTAGGGACCCAGTACTTC
.	few	TRBV19	TRBJ2-2	CASSIEDFSTGELFF	TGTGCCAGTAGTATAGAAGACTTTTCCACCGGGGAGCTGTTTTTT
.	.	TRBV4-1	TRBJ2-7	CASSQDHGGLNEQYF	TGCGCCAGCAGCCAAGATCACGGAGGGTTGAACGAGCAGTACTTC
.	.	TRBV27	TRBJ2-3	CASSHFTSTDTQYF	TGTGCCAGCAGCCACTTTACTAGCACAGATACGCAGTATTTT
TRBD2	few	TRBV5-1	TRBJ2-5	CASSTGRGQETQYF	TGCGCCAGCAGCACGGGGAGGGGTCAAGAGACCCAGTACTTC
TRBD2	few	TRBV7-9	TRBJ2-7	CASSLHLAGDYEQYF	TGTGCCAGCAGCTTACATCTAGCGGGGGACTACGAGCAGTACTTC
TRBD1	once	TRBV11-3	TRBJ2-1	CASSRSQGANEQFF	TGTGCCAGCAGCAGGTCCCAGGGGGCGAATGAGCAGTTCTTC
.	few	TRBV6-1	TRBJ2-7	CASSEMGQAYEQYF	TGTGCCAGCAGTGAAATGGGGCAGGCCTACGAGCAGTACTTC
.	.	TRBV27	TRBJ1-2	CASSGGGTNYGYTF	TGTGCCAGCAGTGGGGGGGGAACTAACTATGGCTACACCTTC
TRBD2	.	TRBV7-2	TRBJ2-5	CASRQTSGKETQYF	TGTGCCAGCAGACAGACTAGCGGAAAAGAGACCCAGTACTTC
.	.	TRBV19	TRBJ2-1	CASSMGREGEQFF	TGTGCCAGTAGTATGGGGCGGGAAGGGGAGCAGTTCTTC
TRBD1	.	TRBV10-3	TRBJ1-5	CAIGTGSGQPQHF	TGTGCCATCGGGACAGGGTCGGGCCAGCCCCAGCATTTT
.	.	TRBV7-8	TRBJ2-5	CASRPTGETQYF	TGTGCCAGCAGACCGACCGGGGAGACCCAGTACTTC
TRBD1	.	TRBV7-9	TRBJ2-7	CASSLGQGGRYEQYF	TGTGCCAGCAGCTTAGGACAGGGCGGGCGATACGAGCAGTACTTC
.	.	TRBV5-4	TRBJ1-2	CASSPDSAKKNGYTF	TGTGCCAGCAGCCCGGACTCAGCGAAGAAGAATGGCTACACCTTC
TRBD1	few	TRBV9	TRBJ1-1	CASSARGQWNTEAFF	TGTGCCAGCAGCGCCAGGGGGCAGTGGAACACTGAAGCTTTCTTT
.	.	TRBV28	TRBJ2-7	CASSSRVHEQYF	TGTGCCAGCAGTAGCAGGGTCCACGAGCAGTACTTC
.	.	TRBV5-1	TRBJ2-1	CASSWGGGIDEQFF	TGCGCCAGCAGCTGGGGCGGAGGGATCGATGAGCAGTTCTTC